These 14 T cell receptor beta chains were sequenced from one sample in a study of T-cell reconstitution after alpha-beta-depleted transplantation in children. This sample's TCRbeta library carried unique molecular identifier barcodes. TCRdb redid the calling of the PCR reads with MiXCR, one entry per CDR3 protein. The data hold 77,000 or so distinct CDR3 sequences, with 15% to 20% observed a single time. The starting material was PBMCs, mostly from graft donor cells, obtained 360 days after TCRalphabeta/CD19-depleted stem cell transplant. These receptors were obtained from a male patient aged 2 to 9 who had a stem cell transplant for acute lymphoblastic leukemia, so the T cells may come from the graft donor.

The table lists this clonotype with many counts. The rearrangement links TRBV10-3 to TRBJ1-5; a possible D gene is TRBD1 (5 bases). The CDR3 has 12 residues. The V end lost 6 bases, the J end lost 7 bases, and 10 bases lay between the germline ends. Germline CDR1 and CDR2: ENHRY and SYGVKD. As DNA, the CDR3 is TGTGCCATCAGCTCGACAGACCAGCCCCAGCATTTT. Translated, it gives CAISSTDQPQHF.

The chain employs TRBV15 and TRBJ2-2; 9 bases line up with TRBD2. The J segment lost 2 bases and the V segment lost 2 bases, leaving 0 bases of the junction unmatched. The CDR3 length is 15 residues. Germline CDR1 LNHNV, CDR2 YYDKDF (reference sequence). The CDR3 region has the DNA TGTGCCACCAGCAGACTAGCGGGAAACACCGGGGAGCTGTTTTTT. Its translation: CATSRLAGNTGELFF.

This clonotype occurred a few times. This chain uses TRBV4-1 with TRBJ1-5, with 9 bases aligning to TRBD1. V was pared by 1 base and J by 2 bases, with 12 bases of the junction left unmatched. Germline V gene lookup returns CDR1 MGHRA and CDR2 YSYEKL. CDR3 length: 19 residues. This CDR3 is CASSQVRTGATTRNQPQHF. The CDR3 region has the DNA TGCGCCAGCAGCCAAGTCAGGACAGGGGCTACCACCCGCAATCAGCCCCAGCATTTT.

This clonotype was seen a few times. CDR3 DNA sequence: TGCGCCAGCAGCCAAGAATTATCTAGCGGGAGGGCCTTTAGGTCCTACAATGAGCAGTTCTTC. It yields the protein CASSQELSSGRAFRSYNEQFF. The rearrangement links TRBV4-1 to TRBJ2-1; TRBD2 matches 12 bases. The length of the CDR3 is 21 residues. The germline V gene encodes CDR1 MGHRA and CDR2 YSYEKL. The V and J ends lost 0 bases and 1 base, in that order; junction bases with no gene match: 13.

This clonotype appeared a few times. The gene calls are TRBV21-1 and TRBJ2-7. TRBV21-1 is listed as a pseudogene. The CDR3 consists of 12 residues. The CDR3 region is CASSTHLYEQYF. The CDR3, as DNA: TGTGCCAGCAGCACGCACTTGTACGAGCAGTACTTC.

At least ten counts were recorded for this clonotype. The J gene is TRBJ1-4, the V gene TRBV9, with unresolved D. Germline V gene sequence: CDR1 SGDLS, CDR2 YYNGEE. V dropped 2 bases and J dropped 0 bases, with 5 bases sitting between them. This CDR3 has 14 residues. The CDR3 DNA reads as TGTGCCAGCAGCGTCGGGGCAACTAATGAAAAACTGTTTTTT. Protein sequence: CASSVGATNEKLFF.

This clonotype was seen a few times. The genes are TRBV20-1 and TRBJ1-1; D call uncertain. Germline V CDR1 and CDR2: DFQATT, SNEGSKA (reference sequence). V lost 7 bases to trimming and J lost 1 base, with 10 bases between them. The CDR3 loop spans 12 amino acids. In nucleotides, the CDR3 is TGCAGTGAGCCGGACGGGAACACTGAAGCTTTCTTT. Translated: CSEPDGNTEAFF.

This clonotype was seen a few times. The chain's CDR3 is CASSPQGKDYGYTF. The CDR3 DNA sequence: TGTGCCAGCAGCCCACAGGGGAAGGACTATGGCTACACCTTC. The genes are TRBV7-9 and TRBJ1-2; TRBD1 aligns across 7 bases. The V gene end was trimmed by 5 bases and the J gene end by 3 bases; junction bases not matched to a gene: 6. CDR3 size: 14 residues. Germline V gene data show CDR1 as SEHNR and CDR2 as FQNEAQ (reference sequence).

The chain has TRBV5-1 and TRBJ1-2, with TRBD1 matching 7 bases. This CDR3 is 14 amino acids long. V shed 4 bases, J shed 8 bases, and the junction held 11 bases outside the gene matches. Germline assignment: CDR1 SGHRS and CDR2 YFSETQ. The CDR3 region is CASSPGQAGYGYTF. The CDR3 nucleotides read TGCGCCAGCAGCCCCGGACAGGCGGGATACGGCTACACCTTC.

This clonotype came up a few times. J is TRBJ1-2 and V is TRBV7-9; the D is unclear. V was clipped by 2 bases and J by 6 bases, with 7 bases between them. The V gene's germline CDR1 is SEHNR and CDR2 FQNEAQ (reference sequence). The CDR3 extends over 12 amino acids. The CDR3 coding sequence is TGTGCCAGCAGCTTATTTCCTGATGGCTACACCTTC. The encoded protein is CASSLFPDGYTF.

The V and J genes are TRBV20-1 and TRBJ2-5, with TRBD1 matching 11 bases. V lost 1 base to trimming and J lost 4 bases; unmatched junction nucleotides: 8. The CDR3 loop spans 16 amino acids. Germline assignment: CDR1 DFQATT and CDR2 SNEGSKA (reference sequence). The CDR3: CSARGPRDRGSETQYF. The CDR3 bases are TGCAGTGCTAGAGGCCCCCGGGACAGGGGGTCAGAGACCCAGTACTTC.

The gene calls are TRBV2 and TRBJ2-1; 9 bases line up with TRBD2. Unmatched junction bases numbered 3, after V lost 4 bases and J lost 5 bases. CDR3 length equals 14 residues. Germline lookup yields CDR1 SNHLY and CDR2 FYNNEI. CDR3 coding DNA: TGTGCCAGCAGTGGACTAGCGGACAACAATGAGCAGTTCTTC. This encodes CASSGLADNNEQFF.

The gene calls are TRBV20-1 and TRBJ2-7; 10 bases line up with TRBD2. Germline trimming cut 2 bases from V and 3 bases from J; bases unmatched to any gene: 10. This CDR3 is 16 amino acids long. Germline CDR1 and CDR2: DFQATT and SNEGSKA (reference sequence). DNA for the CDR3: TGCAGTGCTAGAAATAGCGGGAGGCCCTTTAACTACGAGCAGTACTTC. Translated, it gives CSARNSGRPFNYEQYF.

The chain employs TRBV5-5 and TRBJ2-4; tentatively, D is TRBD1 or TRBD2 (6 bases each). The germline CDR1 and CDR2 sequences are SGHKS and YYEKEE (reference sequence). The CDR3 loop spans 15 amino acids. V dropped 6 bases and J dropped 1 base, with 14 bases sitting between them. The CDR3 sequence: CASTPGGGAKNIQYF. The DNA of the CDR3 is TGTGCCAGCACCCCCGGGGGCGGGGCCAAAAACATTCAGTACTTC.